This T cell receptor beta chain originates from a study of CD8 T cells in ankylosing spondylitis. Study-level findings and limits: Among TCR beta sequences, a motif of roughly 8 highly homologous variants appeared characteristic of ankylosing spondylitis blood.

Comment on this clonotype: The antigen remains undetermined.

TCRdb re-derived calls from the 5' RACE reads in MiXCR, one entry per CDR3 protein. Of about 800,000 distinct CDR3 sequences in the sample, approximately 10% are singletons; the top ten hold approximately 0.51%. From germline, CDR1 is SGHTA and CDR2 FQGNSA. This CDR3 region has 16 residues. V was clipped by 5 bases and J by 0 bases, with 16 bases between them. Sequencing was performed on blood, either unsorted or a sorted T cell fraction (not recorded which). This rearrangement joins TRBV7-2 to TRBJ1-1, with a tentative D call TRBD1 (6 bases). The source of this sequence is a male donor with ankylosing spondylitis. In DNA, the CDR3 is TGTGCCAGCAGCCCCCAGGGGCTACGGGTGAACACTGAAGCTTTCTTT. Translating gives CASSPQGLRVNTEAFF.